Listed below are T cell receptor beta chains from one sample, sequenced in a study of shared clonotypes between healthy human individuals. Sequenced by immunoSEQ multiplex PCR; TCRdb stores in-frame clones only, minus some. The table has millions of clones, 80% to 95% seen once. Sequenced input: naive CD4+ T cells from PBMCs. These receptors were collected from a man aged 18 to 30 in good health. Some clones in this sample may be carry-over from other donors' samples. Both conserved end residues are part of each CDR3. The D gene is left open where the match is weak.

j_gene | v_gene | d_gene | CDR3nt | CDR3aa
TRBJ1-3 | TRBV6-1 | NA | TGTGCCAGCAGTGTCAATCGGGCTACAGGGTCCTCTGGAAACACCATATATTTT | CASSVNRATGSSGNTIYF
TRBJ1-2 | TRBV27 | NA | TGTGCCAGCAGTTCCCAGGGGACGCTTTATGGCTACACCTTC | CASSSQGTLYGYTF
TRBJ2-2 | TRBV2 | NA | TGTGCCAGCAGTGAAGTTGGGAGGAACACCGGGGAGCTGTTTTTT | CASSEVGRNTGELFF
TRBJ2-1 | TRBV27 | TRBD2 | TGTGCCAGCAGTTTCTTCAACGGACTAGCGGGAGGGCTGCTTTCTTACAATGAGCAGTTCTTC | CASSFFNGLAGGLLSYNEQFF
TRBJ1-5 | TRBV7-2 | NA | TGTGCCAGCAGCCCCGTGGGGGTCAACAATCAGCCCCAGCATTTT | CASSPVGVNNQPQHF
TRBJ2-5 | TRBV7-9 | NA | TGTGCCAGCAGCTTGGCGGGTGGGGAGACCCAGTACTTC | CASSLAGGETQYF
TRBJ1-2 | TRBV28 | NA | TGTGCCAGCAGTTTATACATGCAGGGGAACCCCGGGAGCGGCTACACCTTC | CASSLYMQGNPGSGYTF
TRBJ1-5 | TRBV5-6 | TRBD1 | TGTGCCAGCAGCTTGAGGACAGGAGGCAATCAGCCCCAGCATTTT | CASSLRTGGNQPQHF
TRBJ2-1 | TRBV7-9 | NA | TGTGCCAGCAGCGAGGACCTCACATACAATGAGCAGTTCTTC | CASSEDLTYNEQFF
TRBJ2-1 | TRBV7-2 | TRBD2 | TGTGCCAGCAGCTTACCCCTAAAGACTAGCGGGAGAGGGTACAATGAGCAGTTCTTC | CASSLPLKTSGRGYNEQFF